A single TCR beta chain is shown here with its context. Its antigen remains unidentified. The V end lost 0 bases, the J end lost 0 bases, and 18 bases lay between the germline ends. CDR1 and CDR2 from the germline V gene are SGHRS and YFSETQ. The CDR3 contains 18 residues. Only in-frame clones appear in the TCRdb table, and some are missing; sequencing was by immunoSEQ multiplex PCR. The data show about 330,000 clones, almost 90% seen once. The data were obtained in a study of Ad26.COV2.S vaccination and SARS-CoV-2 variants. Broader study findings: Possibly, TCR breadth and depth analyses underestimated total T cell responses.

Treatment noted: over 15 received Ad26.COV2.S at low or high dose, single or two shots; about 5 received placebo; per-sample allocation not given. Samples were taken on day 63 after the first vaccine or placebo injection. Adults aged 18-55 years in Boston included the donor. The sequencing used peripheral blood, collected in a trial of Ad26.COV2.S vaccine versus placebo. The chain joins TRBV5-1 to TRBJ1-1; D unclear. This TCR derives from a person between 18 and 65 years old who received the Ad26.COV2.S COVID-19 vaccine or a placebo. This CDR3 reads CASSLGGTRLAVNTEAFF. The CDR3 DNA is TGCGCCAGCAGCTTGGGAGGTACCAGACTCGCGGTGAACACTGAAGCTTTCTTT.